What follows describes a single T cell receptor (beta chain). Its antigen is not known. This entry belongs to a study of vaccination and CD4 T cells after COVID-19. Study summary: Convalescent cases consisted of six males and four females, of whom two were Hispanic.

Researchers used the Oncomine TCR Beta short-read assay to sequence DNA from cultured CD4+ T cells. TCRdb re-derived calls from the PCR reads in MiXCR, one entry per CDR3 protein. The table includes tens of thousands of distinct CDR3 sequences, under 65% detected once. Stated treatment: roughly 11-day PBMC culture with coronavirus spike peptide pools or control peptides (ViraFEST assay). This CDR3 region has 14 residues. CDR1 is SGHRS and CDR2 is YFSETQ in the germline V gene. Trimming left V 4 bases short and J 2 bases short, with 13 bases between. V is TRBV5-1 and J is TRBJ2-7; the D call may be TRBD1 or TRBD2 (5 bases each). This clonotype was sampled from a human donor who received a COVID-19 vaccine. Sequencing was performed on CD4+ T cells from blood, cultured in vitro, taken after SARS-CoV-2 vaccination. CDR3 loop: CASSPRWGTYEQYF. The CDR3 DNA sequence: TGCGCCAGCAGCCCGAGATGGGGGACCTACGAGCAGTACTTC. The complete variable domain, with remaining parts taken from reference TRBV5-1 and TRBJ2-7, reads KAGVTQTPRYLIKTRGQQVTLSCSPISGHRSVSWYQQTPGQGLQFLFEYFSETQRNKGNFPGRFSGRQFSNSRSEMNVSTLELGDSALYLCASSPRWGTYEQYFGPGTRLTVT.